This entry features one T cell receptor (beta chain) sequence. The antigen remains undetermined. This CDR3 region has 15 residues. The ends lost 3 bases at V and 0 bases at J; junction bases unmatched: 1. CDR1 and CDR2 (germline): LNHDA, SQIVND (reference sequence). This specimen comes from a study of PD-1 blockade in classical Hodgkin lymphoma. General study results and limits: According to reports, newly diagnosed patients had lower baseline TCR diversity than healthy donors, and relapsed/refractory patients had lower baseline TCR diversity still.

Following autologous stem cell transplantation, relapse occurred in every patient, and exposure to brentuximab vedotin varied. Complete response, partial response or progressive disease was each patient's best response. Only in-frame clones appear in the TCRdb table, and some are missing; sequencing was by immunoSEQ multiplex PCR. The sample gives under 65,000 clones, 85% to 90% of which show up once; 15% is in the top ten. Sequenced material: peripheral blood mononuclear cells (PBMCs), taken at baseline. The gene calls are TRBV19 and TRBJ2-2; 7 bases match TRBD1. The clonotype comes from a human donor with classical Hodgkin lymphoma. For the CDR3, the DNA is TGTGCCAGTAGTATCGACAGGGCGAACACCGGGGAGCTGTTTTTT. It codes for CASSIDRANTGELFF.